What follows are 31 T cell receptor beta chains derived from one specimen sequenced in a study of identical twins. TCRdb independently ran MiXCR on the 5' RACE reads; one entry per CDR3 protein. The sample has some 600,000 distinct CDR3 sequences, about 7% seen once. These data also formed part of another study, on yellow fever vaccine responses in identical twins.

The specimen was PBMCs. These receptors all stem from a woman aged 18-35 years in good health.

This clonotype was observed many times. The chain links TRBV3-1 to TRBJ2-2, with TRBD2 as a possible D gene (6 bases). The V gene's germline CDR1 is LGHDT and CDR2 YNNKEL (reference sequence). Trimming pared 0 bases from V and 6 bases from J, leaving 11 bases between. The CDR3 covers 15 residues. The CDR3 region has the DNA TGTGCCAGCAGCCAAGATCTGATAGCGGCCGGGGAGCTGTTTTTT. Amino acids: CASSQDLIAAGELFF.

The rearrangement joins TRBV27 to TRBJ2-7, with 9 bases matching TRBD1. This CDR3 is 17 amino acids long. The germline gives CDR1 MNHEY, CDR2 SMNVEV (reference sequence). The trim removed 9 bases at V and 7 bases at J, leaving 22 bases unmatched. The CDR3 coding sequence is TGTGCCAGACCCCCCAACAGGGGGCACACGTTTTTGGAAGAGCAGTACGTC. This gives the protein CARPPNRGHTFLEEQYV.

This rearrangement joins TRBV6-5 to TRBJ2-3, with 10 bases identical to TRBD1. Germline V gene sequence: CDR1 MNHEY, CDR2 SVGAGI. V was clipped by 4 bases and J by 4 bases; unmatched bases: 5. CDR3 size: 15 residues. The CDR3 region is CASSFGQGGADTQYF. Written as DNA, the CDR3 is TGTGCCAGCAGTTTCGGACAGGGGGGAGCAGATACGCAGTATTTT.

This clonotype has only one observation. The chain joins TRBV6-5 to TRBJ2-5; TRBD2 is a possible D gene (6 bases). The germline V gene has CDR1 MNHEY and CDR2 SVGAGI. The CDR3 has 11 residues. Trimming cost V 6 bases and J 9 bases, with 11 bases left between them. CDR3 sequence reads: CASSERDSQYF. The CDR3 DNA is TGTGCCAGCAGCGAACGGGACTCCCAGTACTTC.

The rearrangement links TRBV27 to TRBJ2-3, with D possibly matching TRBD2 (5 bases). V was pared by 7 bases and J by 2 bases, with 10 bases between. CDR3 length: 13 residues. Germline V gives CDR1 MNHEY, CDR2 SMNVEV (reference sequence). The CDR3 DNA reads TGTGCCAGCATCTCCGACTACACAGATACGCAGTATTTT. Translation gives CASISDYTDTQYF.

This chain connects TRBV5-1 to TRBJ2-7, with a possible D match to TRBD2 (5 bases). The V gene's germline CDR1 is SGHRS and CDR2 YFSETQ. Trimming stripped 0 bases from V and 2 bases from J, with 12 bases between. The CDR3 extends over 15 amino acids. The CDR3: CASSLEGGSPYEQYF. The CDR3 DNA follows: TGCGCCAGCAGCTTGGAAGGAGGATCCCCCTACGAGCAGTACTTC.

This clonotype was recorded at least ten times. The chain carries TRBV7-9 and TRBJ1-6; no firm D call. CDR1 is SEHNR, CDR2 FQNEAQ, per germline (reference sequence). V was trimmed by 6 bases and J by 7 bases, leaving 7 bases between them. The CDR3 has 12 residues. The CDR3 DNA reads as TGTGCCAGCAGTTTGGAGAATTCACCCCTCCACTTT. Encoded protein: CASSLENSPLHF.

This clonotype was counted only a few times. The chain combines TRBV6-2 or TRBV6-3 with TRBJ2-1; D possibly corresponds to TRBD1 (6 bases). The CDR3 is made up of 14 amino acids. V was trimmed by 2 bases and J by 9 bases, leaving 14 bases between them. The germline V gene has CDR1 MNHEY and CDR2 SVGEGT. The CDR3 sequence: CASSYPPLDSEQFF. In DNA, the CDR3 is TGTGCCAGCAGTTACCCACCACTGGACAGTGAGCAGTTCTTC.

This clonotype was seen a few times. The genes are TRBV9 and TRBJ2-7; D gene ambiguous. Trimming removed 1 base from V and 2 bases from J, with 4 bases in between. Germline lookup yields CDR1 SGDLS and CDR2 YYNGEE. The CDR3 consists of 12 residues. The CDR3 protein is CASSVFPYEQYF. CDR3 coding DNA: TGTGCCAGCAGCGTATTCCCCTACGAGCAGTACTTC. The whole variable domain, filled in from reference TRBV9 and TRBJ2-7, reads DSGVTQTPKHLITATGQRVTLRCSPRSGDLSVYWYQQSLDQGLQFLIQYYNGEERAKGNILERFSAQQFPDLHSELNLSSLELGDSALYFCASSVFPYEQYFGPGTRLTVT.

V is TRBV19 and J is TRBJ2-1; 7 nucleotides line up with TRBD2. Germline CDR1 is LNHDA and CDR2 is SQIVND (reference sequence). The CDR3 loop spans 14 amino acids. Trimming removed 5 bases from V and 7 bases from J; junction bases left unmatched: 8. CDR3 in DNA: TGTGCCAGTAGTCCCAGCGGGACTATAAATGAGCAGTTCTTC. This sequence encodes CASSPSGTINEQFF.

Of note for this clonotype: It may be a read error: a sequence one base away is much more abundant. The chain carries TRBV10-3 and TRBJ2-6, with 7 bases identical to TRBD1. Germline CDR1 is ENHRY and CDR2 is SYGVKD. The CDR3 length is 16 residues. CDR3 region: CAMSQGQRSGANILTF. The DNA for the CDR3 is TGTGCCATGAGTCAGGGACAGAGGTCTGGGGCCAACATCCTGACTTTC.

This clonotype was recorded a few times. The V gene is TRBV11-1, the J gene TRBJ2-1; D is uncertain. Between the trimmed V and J ends, which lost 5 bases and 2 bases, there was a span of 22 bases. This CDR3 is built from 18 residues. Germline V gene lookup returns CDR1 SGHAT and CDR2 FQDESV (reference sequence). The CDR3, as DNA: TGTGCCAGCAGCCCCAATCGGTTGGGCGGTGCTACCTACAATGAGCAGTTCTTC. Translation gives CASSPNRLGGATYNEQFF.

Many counts were recorded for this clonotype. The rearrangement uses TRBV4-2 and TRBJ2-2; unclear D gene. There are 16 residues in the CDR3. Germline-derived CDR1 and CDR2 are LGHNA and YNFKEQ. The V end lost 0 bases, the J end lost 4 bases, and 12 bases lay between the germline ends. CDR3 nucleotides: TGTGCCAGCAGCCAAGACATACCCGGCGGCACCGGGGAGCTGTTTTTT. Translated, it gives CASSQDIPGGTGELFF.

This clonotype was observed many times. V gene TRBV29-1 combines with J gene TRBJ1-1; D gene uncertain. V lost 4 bases and J lost 6, with 18 bases in between. The length of the CDR3 is 14 residues. CDR1 SQVTM and CDR2 ANQGSEA come from the germline V gene. The CDR3 here is CSVGFTGGSSEAFF. As DNA, the CDR3 is TGCAGCGTTGGATTTACGGGTGGAAGCTCTGAAGCTTTCTTT.

This clonotype was observed a few times. The CDR3 DNA reads as TGCAGTGCTACTTTGGTGATGGACAATGAGCAGTTCTTC. It is translated as CSATLVMDNEQFF. V gene TRBV20-1 combines with J gene TRBJ2-1; D gene unclear. Germline V gene data show CDR1 as DFQATT and CDR2 as SNEGSKA (reference sequence). This CDR3 comprises 13 residues. V was shortened by 4 bases and J by 5 bases, with 12 bases between the two germline ends.

The chain is built from TRBV15 and TRBJ2-2; TRBD2 matches 7 bases. Germline CDR1 and CDR2: LNHNV and YYDKDF (reference sequence). V was clipped by 0 bases and J by 5 bases; unmatched bases: 3. The CDR3 extends over 15 amino acids. The CDR3 protein is CATSRDNGGTGELFF. The CDR3 DNA sequence: TGTGCCACCAGCAGAGATAACGGGGGGACCGGGGAGCTGTTTTTT.

This clonotype came up a few times. The genes are TRBV7-6 and TRBJ2-3; D unresolved. The length of the CDR3 is 14 residues. Germline CDR1 is SGHVS and CDR2 is FNYEAQ. Trimming cost V 1 base and J 6 bases, with 11 bases left between them. The CDR3 reads CASSLEIHGDTQYF. The CDR3 region has the DNA TGTGCCAGCAGCTTAGAGATCCACGGGGATACGCAGTATTTT.

The chain carries TRBV15 and TRBJ2-2, with D uncertain. This CDR3 is built from 12 residues. V dropped 4 bases and J dropped 5 bases, with 5 bases sitting between them. Germline loops: CDR1 LNHNV, CDR2 YYDKDF (reference sequence). The CDR3 spells CATSKGTGELFF. As DNA, the CDR3 is TGTGCCACCAGCAAAGGTACCGGGGAGCTGTTTTTT.

This chain joins TRBV12-3 or TRBV12-4 and TRBJ2-7, with TRBD2 matching over 7 bases. The CDR3 covers 13 residues. The V and J ends lost 6 bases and 6 bases, in that order; junction bases with no gene match: 8. CDR3 nucleotides: TGTGCCAGCAGCGTGACTAGCTATGCCGAGCAGTACTTC. It is translated as CASSVTSYAEQYF.

This clonotype has a count of ten or more. The genes are TRBV7-9 and TRBJ1-4; no clear D. Germline values: CDR1 SEHNR, CDR2 FQNEAQ (reference sequence). The CDR3 contains 14 residues. Trimming took off 4 bases at V and 5 bases at J, with 11 bases between the two ends. CDR3 DNA sequence: TGTGCCAGCAGCTACGTCGCGATGAATGAAAAACTGTTTTTT. Its translation: CASSYVAMNEKLFF.

This clonotype appeared a few times. The chain is built from TRBV28 and TRBJ2-5; 12 nucleotides agree with TRBD2. The CDR3 covers 15 residues. The germline CDR1 and CDR2 sequences are MDHEN and SYDVKM. V shed 6 bases, J shed 5 bases, and the junction held 7 bases outside the gene matches. CDR3 loop: CASRRLAGVGETQYF. The DNA for the CDR3 is TGTGCCAGCAGACGACTAGCGGGAGTGGGGGAGACCCAGTACTTC.

V gene TRBV20-1 combines with J gene TRBJ2-7; TRBD2 might be the D (6 bases). Germline lookup yields CDR1 DFQATT and CDR2 SNEGSKA (reference sequence). Deletions cut 4 bases from V and 6 bases from J, with 16 bases between. This CDR3 comprises 13 residues. CDR3 in DNA: TGCAGTGCTATGCTACGGGGGTACGGCGAGCAGTACGTC. It codes for CSAMLRGYGEQYV.

This clonotype appeared a few times. CDR3 sequence (DNA): TGCAGTGCTAGATCGTCGGCAGATACGCAGTATTTT. Its translation: CSARSSADTQYF. V is TRBV20-1 and J is TRBJ2-3; D is uncertain. The CDR3 sequence is 12 residues long. V lost 2 bases, J lost 4 bases, and 7 bases lay in between. Germline V gene data show CDR1 as DFQATT and CDR2 as SNEGSKA (reference sequence).

This clonotype has ten or more counts. The rearrangement links TRBV12-3 or TRBV12-4 to TRBJ1-6; no clear D gene. The CDR3 extends over 14 amino acids. The V and J ends lost 3 bases and 9 bases respectively, with 12 bases between them. The CDR3 protein is CASSFDNSRSPLHF. CDR3 sequence (DNA): TGTGCCAGCAGTTTTGACAACAGTCGTTCACCCCTCCACTTT.

The sample holds a few counts of this clonotype. V usage is TRBV7-9 and J usage is TRBJ2-1; TRBD2 matches 10 bases. The CDR3 is 16 amino acids. Trimming took 4 bases from V and 7 from J; bases not matched to a gene: 10. The germline V gene encodes CDR1 SEHNR and CDR2 FQNEAQ (reference sequence). CDR3 sequence reads: CASSSPGLAVTNEQFF. The CDR3 DNA is TGTGCCAGCAGCTCCCCCGGACTAGCGGTTACTAATGAGCAGTTCTTC.

This clonotype was recorded many times. This sequence joins TRBV20-1 and TRBJ2-5; D gene uncertain. CDR1 and CDR2 from the germline V gene are DFQATT and SNEGSKA (reference sequence). Trimming took off 0 bases at V and 2 bases at J, with 10 bases between the two ends. The CDR3 runs 14 residues. CDR3 in amino acids: CSARDLRGQETQYF. DNA for the CDR3: TGCAGTGCTAGAGATCTGCGAGGTCAAGAGACCCAGTACTTC.

J is TRBJ2-2 and V is TRBV7-3, with 8 bases identical to TRBD2. The CDR3 spans 19 residues. Germline V lookup: CDR1 SGHTA, CDR2 FQGTGA. V lost 3 bases to trimming and J lost 3 bases; unmatched junction nucleotides: 15. In nucleotides, the CDR3 is TGTGCCAGCAGCTTTTGGGTTCCGGGACTAGTGGGAGACACCGGGGAGCTGTTTTTT. This codes for CASSFWVPGLVGDTGELFF.

This clonotype was observed at least ten times. The J gene is TRBJ1-5, the V gene TRBV24-1; D not resolved. V gave up 3 bases and J gave up 2 bases, with 7 bases separating them. Germline CDR1 reads KGHDR; CDR2 reads SFDVKD. The CDR3 spans 14 residues. Here the CDR3 DNA reads TGTGCCACCAGTGATCTGAAAGGCAATCAGCCCCAGCATTTT. This codes for CATSDLKGNQPQHF.

This clonotype has a count of ten or more. The chain couples TRBV20-1 to TRBJ1-4; D is perhaps TRBD1 (6 bases). Germline CDR1 reads DFQATT; CDR2 reads SNEGSKA (reference sequence). The CDR3 runs 15 residues. Trimming took 4 bases from V and 8 from J, leaving 20 bases between them. The CDR3 coding sequence is TGCAGTGCTAACCCGAGGAGCAGGGGAAACGAAAAACTGTTTTTT. Its protein is CSANPRSRGNEKLFF.

This sequence joins TRBV4-1 and TRBJ2-3; 7 bases map to TRBD1. Germline V gives CDR1 MGHRA, CDR2 YSYEKL. The CDR3 is made up of 16 amino acids. Trimming at V came to 3 bases and at J to 2 bases, leaving 8 bases not matched to a gene. CDR3 region: CASSQLGTDPTDTQYF. For the CDR3, the DNA is TGCGCCAGCAGCCAGCTCGGGACAGACCCCACAGATACGCAGTATTTT.

This chain links TRBV10-3 with TRBJ1-1; D uncertain. This CDR3 spans 13 amino acids. Deletions cut 7 bases from V and 6 bases from J, with 15 bases between. From germline, CDR1 is ENHRY and CDR2 SYGVKD. The CDR3 bases are TGTGCCATCAAACCGATGGGAAACCCTGAAGCTTTCTTT. Translating gives CAIKPMGNPEAFF.